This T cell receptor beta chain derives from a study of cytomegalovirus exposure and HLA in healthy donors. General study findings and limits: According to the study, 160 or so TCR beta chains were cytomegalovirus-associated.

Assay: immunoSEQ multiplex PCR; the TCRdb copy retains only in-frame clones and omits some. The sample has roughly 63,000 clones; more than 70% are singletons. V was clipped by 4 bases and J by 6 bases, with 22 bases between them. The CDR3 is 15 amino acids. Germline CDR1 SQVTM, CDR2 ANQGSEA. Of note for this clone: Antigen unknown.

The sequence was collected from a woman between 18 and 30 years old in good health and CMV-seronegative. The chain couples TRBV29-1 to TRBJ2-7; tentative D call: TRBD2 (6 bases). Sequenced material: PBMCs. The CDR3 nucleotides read TGCAGCGTTGGGTCAGGGTTGGGGGGAATGGGCGAGCAGTACTTC. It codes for CSVGSGLGGMGEQYF.